This T cell receptor (beta chain) was identified in a study of blood T cell repertoires in COVID-19. Study context: Material from acute and convalescent COVID-19 was sourced from the United States, Italy and Spain. T cells, B-cell-depleted T cells, or PBMCs supplied cDNA or gDNA.

The CDR3 spans 15 residues. J was trimmed by 2 bases and V by 3 bases; bases with no gene match: 4. The germline V gene has CDR1 KGHDR and CDR2 SFDVKD. Per the original data handling: Reference gene primer amplification gave estimated nucleated cell counts. Assay: immunoSEQ multiplex PCR; the TCRdb copy retains only in-frame clones and omits some. V and J calls and clone size are copied from that table; D and trimming were computed from the DNA. The table includes approximately 300,000 clones, 80% to 90% detected once. This TCR was recovered from a woman between 35 and 50 years old with acute or convalescent COVID-19. The rearrangement joins TRBV24-1 to TRBJ2-3, with TRBD1 identical over 7 bases. Sequencing was performed on peripheral blood. The CDR3 DNA is TGTGCCACCAGTGATGGTGGGACAGCCACAGATACGCAGTATTTT. Its protein is CATSDGGTATDTQYF.